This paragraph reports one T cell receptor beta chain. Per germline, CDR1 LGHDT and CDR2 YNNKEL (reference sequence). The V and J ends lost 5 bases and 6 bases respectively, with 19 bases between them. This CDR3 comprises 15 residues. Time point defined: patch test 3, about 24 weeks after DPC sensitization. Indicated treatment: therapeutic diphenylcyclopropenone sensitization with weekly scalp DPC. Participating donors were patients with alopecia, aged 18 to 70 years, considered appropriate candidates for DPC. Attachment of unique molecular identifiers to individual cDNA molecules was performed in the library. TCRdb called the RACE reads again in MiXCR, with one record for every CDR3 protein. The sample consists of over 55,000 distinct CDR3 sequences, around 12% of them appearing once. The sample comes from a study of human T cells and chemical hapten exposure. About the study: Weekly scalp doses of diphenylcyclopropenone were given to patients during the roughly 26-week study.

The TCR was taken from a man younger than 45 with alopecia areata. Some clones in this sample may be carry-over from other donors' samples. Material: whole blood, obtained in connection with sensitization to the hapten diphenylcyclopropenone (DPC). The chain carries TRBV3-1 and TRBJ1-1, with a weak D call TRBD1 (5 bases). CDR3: CASSVDGERGSEAFF. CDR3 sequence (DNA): TGTGCCAGCAGCGTCGACGGGGAAAGGGGTTCTGAAGCTTTCTTT.